Reported below is one T cell receptor (beta chain). Its antigen remains unknown. Other DNA sequences in this sample translate to the same CDR3. The trim removed 5 bases at V and 9 bases at J, leaving 4 bases unmatched. Germline-derived CDR1 and CDR2 are MDHEN and SYDVKM. This CDR3 comprises 12 residues. TCRdb's copy holds only in-frame clones and misses some; the assay was immunoSEQ multiplex PCR. The sample records roughly 1.5 million clones, 98% being singletons. This sample is part of a study of shared clonotypes between healthy human individuals. Study-wide results and caveats: Having only a few donors restricted how much genetic and exposure-history diversity was captured. Rarefaction exposed incomplete sorted-subset sequencing despite large depth.

The receptor was derived from a man younger than 40 in good health. The material sequenced was naive CD4+ T cells sorted from blood. The subset denotes: CD45RA+ positively selected. The chain couples TRBV28 to TRBJ2-1; TRBD2 matches 7 bases. This chain's CDR3 is CASSLPGGEQFF. CDR3 in DNA: TGTGCCAGCAGTCTGCCGGGAGGTGAGCAGTTCTTC.